The rows below give T cell receptor beta chains drawn from one sample of a study of blood T cell repertoires in COVID-19. The assay was immunoSEQ multiplex PCR, and TCRdb's table has in-frame clones only and misses some. Of more than 90,000 clones in the sample, around 85% were seen once. Sequenced sample: peripheral blood. Receptor source: a woman in her seventies with active or convalescent COVID-19. CDR3s include the opening cysteine and the closing phenylalanine or tryptophan. D genes are given only for firm matches. Clone size is not always given. Where it is, it says once, few, many or a class for expanded clones.

J gene: TRBJ1-1
D gene: -
V gene: TRBV5-4
clone size: few
CDR3 DNA: TGTGCCAGCAGCTTGGGCGGTGAGGCTGAAGCTTTCTTT
CDR3 protein: CASSLGGEAEAFF

J gene: TRBJ2-3
D gene: TRBD2
V gene: TRBV9
clone size: -
CDR3 DNA: TGTGCCAGCAGCGTAGCATATACTTGGGAACTAGCGGGGGATAGCACAGATACGCAGTATTTT
CDR3 protein: CASSVAYTWELAGDSTDTQYF

J gene: TRBJ1-2
D gene: -
V gene: TRBV28
clone size: -
CDR3 DNA: TGTGCCAGCAGACCCGCGGGGGGCCGGGGCTACACCTTC
CDR3 protein: CASRPAGGRGYTF

J gene: TRBJ1-5
D gene: TRBD1
V gene: TRBV7-2
clone size: -
CDR3 DNA: TGTGCCAGCAGCCCGTTACAGGGGGCGGGTCAGCCCCAGCATTTT
CDR3 protein: CASSPLQGAGQPQHF

J gene: TRBJ2-2
D gene: TRBD2
V gene: TRBV9
clone size: -
CDR3 DNA: TGTGCCAGCAGCGTCCTAGCGGGAGTGGCCGGGGAGCTGTTTTTT
CDR3 protein: CASSVLAGVAGELFF

J gene: TRBJ1-1
D gene: -
V gene: TRBV30
clone size: once
CDR3 DNA: TGTGCCTGGAGGCGACAGGAGAACACTGAAGCTTTCTTT
CDR3 protein: CAWRRQENTEAFF

J gene: TRBJ2-2
D gene: TRBD2
V gene: TRBV4-1
clone size: -
CDR3 DNA: TGCGCCAGCAGCCAAGGGCTCTTGCGGGGGGGGACCACCGGGGAGCTGTTTTTT
CDR3 protein: CASSQGLLRGGTTGELFF

J gene: TRBJ1-3
D gene: -
V gene: TRBV4-1
clone size: -
CDR3 DNA: TGCGCCAGCAGCCCTGCAGTCGATTCATTGGGAAACACCATATATTTT
CDR3 protein: CASSPAVDSLGNTIYF

J gene: TRBJ2-7
D gene: TRBD1
V gene: TRBV3-1/TRBV3-2
clone size: -
CDR3 DNA: TGTGCCAGCAGCCCGGGACAGGGGTACGAGCAGTACTTC
CDR3 protein: CASSPGQGYEQYF

J gene: TRBJ2-3
D gene: -
V gene: TRBV18
clone size: -
CDR3 DNA: TGTGCCAGCTCCGCGAGCGGGAGCACAGATACGCAGTATTTT
CDR3 protein: CASSASGSTDTQYF

J gene: TRBJ1-1
D gene: TRBD1
V gene: TRBV28
clone size: -
CDR3 DNA: TGTGCCAGCAGTTCCGCGGGTCCGGGACAGGGGGAAGCTTTCTTT
CDR3 protein: CASSSAGPGQGEAFF

J gene: TRBJ2-1
D gene: TRBD2
V gene: TRBV7-9
clone size: -
CDR3 DNA: TGTGCCAGCAGCCCCGGCGGGAGCTCCTACAATGAGCAGTTCTTC
CDR3 protein: CASSPGGSSYNEQFF

J gene: TRBJ1-2
D gene: -
V gene: TRBV7-2
clone size: -
CDR3 DNA: TGTGCCAGCAGCTTAGCAGCCACGTTCAACTATGGCTACACCTTC
CDR3 protein: CASSLAATFNYGYTF

J gene: TRBJ2-1
D gene: TRBD2
V gene: TRBV4-3
clone size: -
CDR3 DNA: TGCGCCAGCAGCCAAGATCCCGGACTAGCAAAGGTGAATGAGCAGTTCTTC
CDR3 protein: CASSQDPGLAKVNEQFF

J gene: TRBJ2-1
D gene: TRBD2
V gene: TRBV5-4
clone size: -
CDR3 DNA: TGTGCCAGCAGCCGCGGGGGGGGGAACTCCTACAATGAGCAGTTCTTC
CDR3 protein: CASSRGGGNSYNEQFF

J gene: TRBJ1-5
D gene: -
V gene: TRBV28
clone size: -
CDR3 DNA: TGTGCCAGCACTTTAACCTCAGGGGCATATAGCAATCAGCCCCAGCATTTT
CDR3 protein: CASTLTSGAYSNQPQHF

J gene: TRBJ2-2
D gene: TRBD1
V gene: TRBV7-3
clone size: -
CDR3 DNA: TGTGCCAGCAGCTTAAATGGGGGACCGGAGACAGGGTCCGGGGAGCTGTTTTTT
CDR3 protein: CASSLNGGPETGSGELFF

J gene: TRBJ1-5
D gene: TRBD1
V gene: TRBV29-1
clone size: -
CDR3 DNA: TGCAGCGTGAAAAAGACAGGGGATAGCAATCAGCCCCAGCATTTT
CDR3 protein: CSVKKTGDSNQPQHF

J gene: TRBJ2-1
D gene: -
V gene: TRBV5-1
clone size: -
CDR3 DNA: TGCGCCAGCAGCCCCAATCTCCAGGGCGAAGAAAATGAGCAGTTCTTC
CDR3 protein: CASSPNLQGEENEQFF

J gene: TRBJ2-6
D gene: -
V gene: TRBV4-3
clone size: -
CDR3 DNA: TGCGCCAGCAGCCAAGATCCGGGGGCTGGGGCCAACGTCCTGACTTTC
CDR3 protein: CASSQDPGAGANVLTF

J gene: TRBJ1-5
D gene: -
V gene: TRBV28
clone size: -
CDR3 DNA: TGTGCCAGCCGAATACGGGAACCCTATTTCAATCAGCCCCAGCATTTT
CDR3 protein: CASRIREPYFNQPQHF

J gene: TRBJ1-6
D gene: -
V gene: TRBV7-2
clone size: -
CDR3 DNA: TGTGCCAGCAGACAATCGGGATTTAATTCACCCCTCCACTTT
CDR3 protein: CASRQSGFNSPLHF

J gene: TRBJ1-1
D gene: TRBD1
V gene: TRBV19
clone size: -
CDR3 DNA: TGTGCCAGTAACGACAGGGGAGCGAAAGCTTTCTTT
CDR3 protein: CASNDRGAKAFF

J gene: TRBJ2-3
D gene: TRBD1
V gene: TRBV19
clone size: -
CDR3 DNA: TGTGCCAGTCGTAACAGGGGGGGCACAGATACGCAGTATTTT
CDR3 protein: CASRNRGGTDTQYF

J gene: TRBJ1-2
D gene: -
V gene: TRBV6-6
clone size: -
CDR3 DNA: TGTGCCAGCACCGCCGGGGGTAGCTACACCTTC
CDR3 protein: CASTAGGSYTF

J gene: TRBJ1-1
D gene: TRBD1
V gene: TRBV18
clone size: -
CDR3 DNA: TGTGCCAGCTCACCTCTGACAGGGGTGAACACTGAAGCTTTCTTT
CDR3 protein: CASSPLTGVNTEAFF

J gene: TRBJ1-4
D gene: -
V gene: TRBV3-1/TRBV3-2
clone size: -
CDR3 DNA: TGTGCCAGCAGCCAAACCCAGGTTTTCTCTAATGAAAAACTGTTTTTT
CDR3 protein: CASSQTQVFSNEKLFF

J gene: TRBJ1-5
D gene: -
V gene: TRBV19
clone size: -
CDR3 DNA: TGTGCCAGTAGTAGCAACCGACAGGCGAGGCCCCCGTGGCCCCAGCATTTT
CDR3 protein: CASSSNRQARPPWPQHF

J gene: TRBJ2-5
D gene: TRBD2
V gene: TRBV19
clone size: -
CDR3 DNA: TGTGCCAGTAGTCGTGGACTAGCGGGGAAAGAGACCCAGTACTTC
CDR3 protein: CASSRGLAGKETQYF

J gene: TRBJ2-1
D gene: -
V gene: TRBV5-1
clone size: -
CDR3 DNA: TGCGCCAGCAGCTTGGTAGGGGGATCCTACAATGAGCAGTTCTTC
CDR3 protein: CASSLVGGSYNEQFF

J gene: TRBJ2-7
D gene: TRBD2
V gene: TRBV10-3
clone size: -
CDR3 DNA: TGTGCCATCAGTGATTTCGTGAGCGGGAGTGGGGAGCAGTACTTC
CDR3 protein: CAISDFVSGSGEQYF

J gene: TRBJ2-5
D gene: -
V gene: TRBV15
clone size: -
CDR3 DNA: TGTGCCACCAGCAGAGTTCCGGTCGCTAGAGGAGAGACCCAGTACTTC
CDR3 protein: CATSRVPVARGETQYF

J gene: TRBJ1-3
D gene: -
V gene: TRBV7-2
clone size: -
CDR3 DNA: TGTGCCAGCAGCGCGGGGACGGCGATATCTGGAAACACCATATATTTT
CDR3 protein: CASSAGTAISGNTIYF

J gene: TRBJ2-7
D gene: -
V gene: TRBV28
clone size: -
CDR3 DNA: TGTGCCAGCAGTTTAACGAGCAGGGCCGGGTACGAGCAGTACTTC
CDR3 protein: CASSLTSRAGYEQYF

J gene: TRBJ1-2
D gene: -
V gene: TRBV12-3/TRBV12-4
clone size: -
CDR3 DNA: TGTGCCAGCACCCAACAGGGTGGCTACACCTTC
CDR3 protein: CASTQQGGYTF

J gene: TRBJ1-2
D gene: -
V gene: TRBV14
clone size: few
CDR3 DNA: TGTGCCAGCAGCCCTAGAGGAAGCTATGGCTACACCTTC
CDR3 protein: CASSPRGSYGYTF

J gene: TRBJ2-5
D gene: -
V gene: TRBV7-9
clone size: -
CDR3 DNA: TGTGCCAGCAGCCCTACTAGATTGCCGGGCCAAGAGACCCAGTACTTC
CDR3 protein: CASSPTRLPGQETQYF